The 21 T cell receptor beta chains below all came from one sample that was sequenced in a study of blood T cell repertoires in COVID-19. Method: immunoSEQ multiplex PCR; TCRdb's copy keeps in-frame clones and lacks some. The sample includes approximately 69,000 clones, less than 85% of them seen just once. Material: peripheral blood. These TCRs come from a woman older than 75 with acute or convalescent COVID-19.

The chain couples TRBV5-6 to TRBJ2-1; 9 bases line up with TRBD1. Germline-derived CDR1 and CDR2 are SGHDT and YYEEEE. This CDR3 is 15 amino acids long. The junction had 9 bases not matched to a gene; V was cut back by 5 bases and J by 6 bases. Here the CDR3 reads CASRRGQGIRNEQFF. The CDR3 DNA reads TGTGCCAGCAGACGAGGACAGGGGATCCGCAATGAGCAGTTCTTC.

This chain connects TRBV27 to TRBJ2-7; D remains ambiguous. Germline V gene data show CDR1 as MNHEY and CDR2 as SMNVEV (reference sequence). V was cut by 5 bases and J by 1 base, with 12 bases left in between. The CDR3 is made up of 14 amino acids. The CDR3, as DNA: TGTGCCAGCAGTATTCATACTCCATCCTACGAGCAGTACTTC. Translation gives CASSIHTPSYEQYF.

The V call is TRBV7-9, the J call TRBJ1-4, with 8 bases fitting TRBD1. V gave up 2 bases and J gave up 5 bases; unmatched junction bases: 4. Germline V gene lookup returns CDR1 SEHNR and CDR2 FQNEAQ (reference sequence). This CDR3 spans 15 amino acids. The CDR3 region has the DNA TGTGCCAGCAGCTTACGACAGGGGTTAAATGAAAAACTGTTTTTT. Translation: CASSLRQGLNEKLFF. Variable domain in full (rest from reference TRBV7-9 and TRBJ1-4): DTGVSQNPRHKITKRGQNVTFRCDPISEHNRLYWYRQTLGQGPEFLTYFQNEAQLEKSRLLSDRFSAERPKGSFSTLEIQRTEQGDSAMYLCASSLRQGLNEKLFFGSGTQLSVL.

This chain connects TRBV5-1 to TRBJ2-5, with D uncertain. Germline CDR1 SGHRS, CDR2 YFSETQ. This CDR3 contains 11 residues. The V end was cut by 1 base, the J end by 5 bases, with 3 bases between. This CDR3 reads CASSLRETQYF. In DNA form, the CDR3 reads TGCGCCAGCAGCTTGCGGGAGACCCAGTACTTC.

This clone was counted only a few times. The rearrangement uses TRBV5-1 and TRBJ1-6, with 9 bases matching TRBD1. Per the germline V gene, CDR1 is SGHRS and CDR2 is YFSETQ. CDR3 size: 15 residues. The J segment lost 8 bases and the V segment lost 4 bases, leaving 7 bases of the junction unmatched. Written as DNA, the CDR3 is TGCGCCAGCAGCCCTTCGGACAGGGGTGATTCACCCCTCCACTTT. Translated, it gives CASSPSDRGDSPLHF.

V gene TRBV5-4 combines with J gene TRBJ2-1, with TRBD2 identical over 11 bases. CDR1 and CDR2 (germline): SGHNT, YYREEE (reference sequence). Trimming took 4 bases from V and 9 from J; bases not matched to a gene: 3. The CDR3 is 13 residues long. The DNA of the CDR3 is TGTGCCAGCAGCCTAGCGGGAGGCATTGAGCAGTTCTTC. As protein: CASSLAGGIEQFF.

V usage is TRBV28 and J usage is TRBJ1-1, with 8 bases aligning to TRBD1. The V gene end was trimmed by 5 bases and the J gene end by 2 bases; junction bases not matched to a gene: 4. This CDR3 spans 14 amino acids. Germline CDR1 reads MDHEN; CDR2 reads SYDVKM. The CDR3 region is CASSEGTGNTEAFF. The DNA of the CDR3 is TGTGCCAGCAGTGAAGGGACAGGTAACACTGAAGCTTTCTTT. The entire variable domain, with the rest obtained from reference TRBV28 and TRBJ1-1, is as follows: DVKVTQSSRYLVKRTGEKVFLECVQDMDHENMFWYRQDPGLGLRLIYFSYDVKMKEKGDIPEGYSVSREKKERFSLILESASTNQTSMYLCASSEGTGNTEAFFGQGTRLTVV.

V usage is TRBV2 and J usage is TRBJ1-1; the match to TRBD1 covers 7 bases. The CDR3 extends over 15 amino acids. The ends lost 6 bases at V and 5 bases at J; junction bases unmatched: 12. From germline, CDR1 is SNHLY and CDR2 FYNNEI. The CDR3 reads CASRETGPARTEAFF. CDR3 in DNA: TGTGCCAGCAGAGAGACAGGGCCTGCACGGACTGAAGCTTTCTTT.

The table lists this clone with a few counts. The rearrangement joins TRBV2 to TRBJ2-3, with D perhaps TRBD2 (5 bases). This CDR3 has 15 amino acids. V was clipped by 2 bases and J by 2 bases, with 11 bases between them. Germline V gene data show CDR1 as SNHLY and CDR2 as FYNNEI. CDR3 DNA: TGTGCCAGCAGTGAAACGGGGATGAACACAGATACGCAGTATTTT. It translates to CASSETGMNTDTQYF.

The chain employs TRBV12-3 or TRBV12-4 and TRBJ1-1; D is unclear. V lost 8 bases to trimming and J lost 0 bases, with 7 bases between them. The CDR3 runs to 12 residues. CDR3 sequence: CASVLMNTEAFF. The CDR3 nucleotides read TGTGCCAGCGTTCTTATGAACACTGAAGCTTTCTTT.

The genes are TRBV5-1 and TRBJ1-4, with 7 positions matching TRBD1. This CDR3 is 15 amino acids long. V lost 3 bases and J lost 0; bases outside the gene matches: 2. Germline V CDR1 and CDR2: SGHRS, YFSETQ. CDR3 bases: TGCGCCAGCAGCTCTGGGACAGCAACTAATGAAAAACTGTTTTTT. Encoded protein: CASSSGTATNEKLFF.

The chain employs TRBV5-1 and TRBJ2-7; 11 positions match TRBD2. The J segment lost 0 bases and the V segment lost 4 bases, leaving 9 bases of the junction unmatched. Germline CDR1 is SGHRS and CDR2 is YFSETQ. The CDR3 consists of 17 residues. CDR3 residues: CASSPASGGIHSYEQYF. The CDR3 bases are TGCGCCAGCAGCCCGGCTAGCGGGGGGATCCACTCCTACGAGCAGTACTTC.

The chain carries TRBV3-1 (or the pseudogene TRBV3-2) and TRBJ1-4, with D unclear. Germline CDR1 reads LGHDT; CDR2 reads YNNKEL (reference sequence). V lost 0 bases to trimming and J lost 8 bases, with 13 bases between them. There are 15 residues in the CDR3. The CDR3 here is CASSQDQTPPEKLFF. The DNA for the CDR3 is TGTGCCAGCAGCCAAGACCAGACTCCCCCGGAAAAACTGTTTTTT.

This chain uses TRBV9 with TRBJ2-2; D remains ambiguous. Trimming pared 1 base from V and 1 base from J, leaving 8 bases between. The CDR3 consists of 15 residues. CDR1 is SGDLS, CDR2 YYNGEE, per germline. The CDR3 loop reads CASSVRSGNTGELFF. The CDR3 DNA follows: TGTGCCAGCAGCGTAAGATCGGGGAACACCGGGGAGCTGTTTTTT.

V usage is TRBV6-5 and J usage is TRBJ1-2; 12 nucleotides match TRBD1. Germline loops: CDR1 MNHEY, CDR2 SVGAGI. The CDR3 has 16 amino acids. V shed 0 bases, J shed 6 bases, and the junction held 5 bases outside the gene matches. The CDR3: CASSYSRGQGADGYTF. CDR3 bases: TGTGCCAGCAGTTACTCGAGGGGACAGGGGGCTGATGGCTACACCTTC.

This clone was recorded once. CDR3 loop: CASSFSGSPPDTQYF. The CDR3 bases are TGTGCCAGCAGTTTTAGCGGGAGCCCCCCAGATACGCAGTATTTT. The rearrangement uses TRBV6-5 and TRBJ2-3, with 9 bases lining up with TRBD2. The length of the CDR3 is 15 residues. After removal of 4 bases from V and 4 bases from J, the junction contained 6 bases not matched to a gene. Germline CDR1 and CDR2: MNHEY and SVGAGI.

The chain employs TRBV6-4 and TRBJ1-1; D remains ambiguous. The germline V and J ends were trimmed by 6 bases and 1 base, with 9 bases remaining between them. This CDR3 comprises 13 residues. Germline V gene data show CDR1 as MRHNA and CDR2 as SNTAGT. As DNA, the CDR3 is TGTGCCAGCAGGGTATCAGGGAACACTGAAGCTTTCTTT. Its protein is CASRVSGNTEAFF.

This clone was seen a handful of times. V usage is TRBV27 and J usage is TRBJ2-7; weak D call: TRBD1 (5 bases). CDR3 length equals 13 residues. V shed 3 bases and J shed 2 bases, with 8 bases lying between them. CDR1 and CDR2 from the germline V gene are MNHEY and SMNVEV (reference sequence). The CDR3: CASSFDSPYEQYF. CDR3 in DNA: TGTGCCAGCAGTTTTGACAGTCCCTACGAGCAGTACTTC.

The rearrangement uses TRBV19 and TRBJ1-3; 7 bases are a match to TRBD1. The length of the CDR3 is 19 residues. CDR1 and CDR2 (germline): LNHDA, SQIVND (reference sequence). V shed 5 bases and J 0 bases; nucleotides not matched to a gene: 16. The CDR3 loop is CASSQRDSFTRGSGNTIYF. The CDR3 DNA is TGTGCCAGTAGTCAACGGGACAGTTTTACCAGGGGCTCTGGAAACACCATATATTTT.

Only a few counts were recorded for this clone. The chain employs TRBV5-1 and TRBJ2-7; TRBD2 matches at 10 bases. CDR3 length: 17 amino acids. J gave up 2 bases and V 0 bases, and 8 bases lay outside the gene matches. Germline V gene sequence: CDR1 SGHRS, CDR2 YFSETQ. CDR3: CASSLAPTSGRTYEQYF. The CDR3 DNA sequence: TGCGCCAGCAGCTTGGCCCCGACTAGCGGGCGAACCTACGAGCAGTACTTC.

The chain links TRBV14 to TRBJ1-2; 8 bases map to TRBD1. The V segment lost 1 base and the J segment 3 bases; nucleotides outside the gene matches: 13. CDR1 and CDR2 (germline): SGHDN, FVKESK. The CDR3 has 18 amino acids. For the CDR3, the DNA is TGTGCCAGCAGCCAAGGAAAAGGCGGACAGGGCCGACACTATGGCTACACCTTC. It yields the protein CASSQGKGGQGRHYGYTF.